This T cell receptor (beta chain) is drawn from a study of T cells in Graves' hyperthyroidism and ophthalmopathy. Findings of the study overall: Most clonotypes expanded in thyroid above 0.001 were likewise present in blood.

Amplification targeted TCR beta CDR3 regions from RNA transcripts. Primed by the HTBI set, a first-round RT-PCR was run on the TCR CDR3. TCRdb reprocessed the multiplex PCR reads with MiXCR, giving one entry per CDR3 protein. The sample contains around 350,000 distinct CDR3 sequences, roughly 15% of which appear only once. This clonotype was detected many times. Its target is unknown. Uncontrolled infection, other autoimmune disease, pregnancy or lactation led to exclusion. PBMCs were obtained from over 8.5 ml fresh peripheral blood. V was pared by 1 base and J by 5 bases, with 13 bases between. This CDR3 has 15 residues. The germline gives CDR1 LGHDT, CDR2 YNNKEL (reference sequence).

V and J are TRBV3-1 and TRBJ2-3; possibly TRBD1 for D (6 bases). The sample taken for sequencing was blood. The sequence was obtained from a woman aged 30 to 39 with Graves' ophthalmopathy. DNA for the CDR3: TGTGCCAGCAGCCAAGGGTACAGGGTGAGAGATACGCAGTATTTT. It translates to CASSQGYRVRDTQYF.